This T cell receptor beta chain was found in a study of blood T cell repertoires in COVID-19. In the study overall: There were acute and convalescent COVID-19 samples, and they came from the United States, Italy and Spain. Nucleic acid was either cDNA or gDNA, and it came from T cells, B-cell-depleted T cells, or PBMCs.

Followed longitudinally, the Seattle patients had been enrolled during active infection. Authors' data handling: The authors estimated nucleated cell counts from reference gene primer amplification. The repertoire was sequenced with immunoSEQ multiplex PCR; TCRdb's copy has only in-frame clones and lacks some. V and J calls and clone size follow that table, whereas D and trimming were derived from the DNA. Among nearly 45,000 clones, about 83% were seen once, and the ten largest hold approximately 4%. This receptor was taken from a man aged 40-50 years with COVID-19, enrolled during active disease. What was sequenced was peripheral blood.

This CDR3 reads CASSPGLAERETQYF. CDR3 in DNA: TGTGCCAGCAGCCCGGGACTAGCGGAGAGGGAGACCCAGTACTTC. This chain joins TRBV11-3 and TRBJ2-5; the match to TRBD2 covers 11 bases. Germline assignment: CDR1 SGHNT and CDR2 YENEEA. V dropped 5 bases and J dropped 5; count of bases not matched to a gene: 7. This CDR3 has 15 residues.